Below, 5 T cell receptor beta chains from the same sample are listed, as sequenced in a study of radiotherapy plus CTLA-4 blockade in lung cancer. The method was immunoSEQ multiplex PCR; TCRdb's version includes in-frame clones alone and lacks a portion of them. Here the sample spans tens of thousands of clones, about 86% being singletons. This specimen was peripheral blood, taken from a patient treated with radiotherapy plus ipilimumab. The receptors shown here come from a human donor with non-small cell lung cancer who had a partial response to radiotherapy plus ipilimumab.

The chain links TRBV7-2 to TRBJ2-5, with TRBD2 matching 16 bases. V lost 4 bases to trimming and J lost 4 bases; unmatched junction nucleotides: 3. Germline values: CDR1 SGHTA, CDR2 FQGNSA. The length of the CDR3 is 16 residues. The CDR3 region is CASSSGLAGGGETQYF. The CDR3 DNA reads TGTGCCAGCAGCTCGGGACTAGCGGGAGGGGGAGAGACCCAGTACTTC.

The chain joins TRBV19 to TRBJ2-1, with 11 bases lining up with TRBD2. The length of the CDR3 is 15 residues. The germline gives CDR1 LNHDA, CDR2 SQIVND (reference sequence). V was pared by 5 bases and J by 3 bases, with 3 bases of the junction left unmatched. The DNA of the CDR3 is TGTGCCAGTAGTCCAGGGACTAGCGGCTACAATGAGCAGTTCTTC. Protein sequence: CASSPGTSGYNEQFF.

This clone was seen once. The chain uses TRBV5-3 and TRBJ1-6, with 9 positions matching TRBD1. TRBV5-3 is designated an ORF whose function remains uncertain. This CDR3 is 17 amino acids long. Trimming cost V 0 bases and J 3 bases; bases outside gene matches: 4. The CDR3 is CARSLGDRGNYNSPLHF. CDR3 in DNA: TGTGCCAGAAGCTTGGGCGACAGGGGGAACTATAATTCACCCCTCCACTTT.

This clone is a singleton in its sample. V usage is TRBV7-2 and J usage is TRBJ2-5; a weak D match, TRBD1 (7 bases). V was cut by 1 base and J by 7 bases, with 10 bases left in between. This CDR3 spans 13 amino acids. Germline V gene data show CDR1 as SGHTA and CDR2 as FQGNSA. CDR3 residues: CASSLGQGGTQYF. The CDR3 nucleotides read TGTGCCAGCAGCTTAGGACAGGGAGGGACCCAGTACTTC.

The chain links TRBV19 to TRBJ2-1; the match to TRBD2 covers 9 bases. There are 16 residues in the CDR3. Trimming took 1 base from V and 4 from J; bases not matched to a gene: 5. Germline V gene data show CDR1 as LNHDA and CDR2 as SQIVND (reference sequence). The CDR3 DNA is TGTGCCAGTAGTATAGGGGGACTAGCCCCTTACAATGAGCAGTTCTTC. It yields the protein CASSIGGLAPYNEQFF.